The clone carrying this T cell receptor (beta chain) was counted many times. The antigen is undetermined. The data were obtained in a study of T-cell reconstitution after alpha-beta-depleted transplantation in children. Overall study findings and caveats: Recipient T cells and thymic progenitors that survived were the source of the high TCRbeta diversity seen at day 60 in some patients. T-cell counts and diversity at one year following transplant were attributed mainly to newly produced T cells. Several hundred rapidly expanded clones from non-depleted graft cells reportedly supplied alpha-beta T cells about two months post-transplant.

Losses at the gene ends were 5 bases for V and 5 bases for J; bases not matched to a gene: 5. Germline V gene lookup returns CDR1 LGHNA and CDR2 YNFKEQ. The CDR3 is 16 amino acids. Unique molecular identifiers were incorporated when the TCRbeta library was constructed. TCRdb reanalysed the PCR reads using MiXCR and keeps one entry per CDR3 protein. Altogether 90,000 to 130,000 distinct CDR3 sequences are present, around 6.4% being singletons, with the ten largest covering approximately 23%. The TCR was taken from a male patient aged 2 to 10 who had a stem cell transplant for acute lymphoblastic leukemia, so the T cells may come from the graft donor. The chain has TRBV4-2 and TRBJ2-1, with TRBD2 matching 14 bases. This sample comprised PBMCs, mostly from graft donor cells, obtained 360 days after TCRalphabeta/CD19-depleted stem cell transplant. The CDR3 protein is CASSTGTSGGNNEQFF. The CDR3 nucleotides read TGTGCCAGCAGCACTGGGACTAGCGGGGGCAACAATGAGCAGTTCTTC.